The sequence of this TCR beta chain was determined in a study of blood T cell repertoires in COVID-19. As for the study in general: Collection of acute and convalescent COVID-19 samples took place in the United States, Italy and Spain. T cells, B-cell-depleted T cells, or PBMCs provided the cDNA or gDNA that served as material.

Per the authors' pipeline: Estimation of nucleated cell counts was performed using reference gene primer amplification. The data were produced by immunoSEQ multiplex PCR, yet TCRdb's version contains in-frame clones alone and is incomplete. V, J and clone size derive from that table, while D and trimming were established from the DNA sequence. The top ten clones hold approximately 15% of a sample with over 50,000 clones, 65% to 85% of them seen once. The length of the CDR3 is 13 residues. In germline, CDR1 is SEHNR, CDR2 FQNEAQ (reference sequence). V was clipped by 3 bases and J by 5 bases, with 8 bases between them.

This TCR was sampled from a human donor with active or convalescent COVID-19. The donor label of this sample is uncertain. The sequenced sample was peripheral blood. The chain uses TRBV7-9 and TRBJ2-1, with D possibly matching TRBD1 (5 bases). CDR3: CASSFQGNNEQFF. Here the CDR3 DNA reads TGTGCCAGCAGCTTTCAGGGCAACAATGAGCAGTTCTTC.